This record concerns one TCR beta chain sequence. It has no known antigen specificity. The input lacks base qualities; no much larger clone sits a single base away. This entry comes from a study of blood T cell repertoires in COVID-19 (TCRdb year 2020). With regard to the full study: The collaborator samples originated in the United States, Italy and Spain and spanned the acute and convalescent phases of COVID-19. The material from the prospective study consisted of cDNA or gDNA derived from T cells, B-cell-depleted T cells, or PBMCs. Subjects who had been exposed to COVID-19, were actively infected with it, or had recovered from it provided the deeply sampled blood TCRbeta repertoires that made up the dataset. The repertoires were released in a freely available public database intended as a resource for research on the immune response to SARS-CoV-2. Samples came from the ongoing ImmuneRACE study (first 160 participants) plus 1,254 subjects from 6 global collaborators. A de-identified subject ID, COVID-19 status, age in years and sex were almost always included in the sample metadata. Where HLA class I and class II types were available, the types were taken from metadata supplied by the sample provider, not from assay-based typing. The study at large found these results: The amount of clinical and demographic metadata varied by source and participant and was provided uncurated.

TCRbeta CDR3 regions were amplified from genomic DNA using the immunoSEQ Assay, a bias-controlled multiplex PCR. As for the authors' bioinformatics: Within the assay, amplification of reference gene primers was used to estimate how many nucleated cells each sample contained. To quantify the absolute abundance of each unique TCRbeta CDR3 rearrangement, sequence reads were collapsed and filtered. For each sample, productive Simpson clonality was calculated as the square root of Simpson's diversity index over productive rearrangements. The table comes from immuneACCESS by way of TCRdb, which keeps in-frame sequences with V and J called. Part of the clones is missing from these tables; in studies checked, under half for an unresolved V gene and the rest for unknown reasons. V, J and clone size derive from that table, while D and trimming were established from the DNA sequence. The sample records hundreds of thousands of clones, around 84% of which are singletons. The ten largest clones capture about 6% of the sample.

Each collaborating institution followed its own protocols to collect whole blood in K2EDTA tubes. For TCRbeta analysis, collaborators shipped samples in one of three forms: frozen whole blood, isolated PBMCs, or DNA extracted from either of those sample types. The sample comprised peripheral blood. The TCR sequence derives from a man at least 80 years old with acute or convalescent COVID-19.

The CDR3 in this case is CASSEREEAFF. The sequenced DNA is TGCGCCAGCAGTGAGCGGGAAGAAGCTTTCTTT. Recombination connected TRBV10-2 to TRBJ1-1; no D gene is confidently identified. A distance of 6 bases separates the germline ends of V and J, which lose 2 bases and 8 bases respectively. From the cysteine up to the phenylalanine, the CDR3 has a length of 11 residues. The retained sequence is limited to the CDR3, 33 bases, with the frame set at the first base. In the germline V gene, CDR1 corresponds to WSHSY and CDR2 to SAAADI.